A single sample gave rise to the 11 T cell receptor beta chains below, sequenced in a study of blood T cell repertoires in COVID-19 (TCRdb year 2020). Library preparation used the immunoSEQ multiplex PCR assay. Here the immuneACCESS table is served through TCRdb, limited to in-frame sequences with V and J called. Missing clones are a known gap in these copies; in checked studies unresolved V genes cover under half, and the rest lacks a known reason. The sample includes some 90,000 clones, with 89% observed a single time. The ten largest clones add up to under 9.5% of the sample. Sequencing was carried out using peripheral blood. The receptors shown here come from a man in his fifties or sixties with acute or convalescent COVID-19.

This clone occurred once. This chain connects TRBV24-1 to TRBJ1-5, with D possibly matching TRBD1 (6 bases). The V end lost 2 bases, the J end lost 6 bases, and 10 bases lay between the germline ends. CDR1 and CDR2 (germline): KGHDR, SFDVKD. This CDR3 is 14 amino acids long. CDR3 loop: CATSDSRTVQPQHF. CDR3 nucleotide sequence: TGTGCCACCAGTGATTCCAGGACAGTTCAGCCCCAGCATTTT.

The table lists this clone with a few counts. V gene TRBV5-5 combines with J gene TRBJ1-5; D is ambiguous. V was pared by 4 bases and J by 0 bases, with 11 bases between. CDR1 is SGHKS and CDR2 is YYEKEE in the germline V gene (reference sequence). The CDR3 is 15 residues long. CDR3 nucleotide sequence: TGTGCCAGCAGCCTCGGACGGGATAGCAATCAGCCCCAGCATTTT. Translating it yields CASSLGRDSNQPQHF.

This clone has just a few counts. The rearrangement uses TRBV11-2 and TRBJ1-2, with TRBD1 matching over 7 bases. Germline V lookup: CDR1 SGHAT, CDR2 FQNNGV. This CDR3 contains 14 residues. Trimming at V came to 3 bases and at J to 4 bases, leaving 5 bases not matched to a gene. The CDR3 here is CASSFSRDSYGYTF. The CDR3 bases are TGTGCCAGCAGCTTTAGCCGGGACAGCTATGGCTACACCTTC.

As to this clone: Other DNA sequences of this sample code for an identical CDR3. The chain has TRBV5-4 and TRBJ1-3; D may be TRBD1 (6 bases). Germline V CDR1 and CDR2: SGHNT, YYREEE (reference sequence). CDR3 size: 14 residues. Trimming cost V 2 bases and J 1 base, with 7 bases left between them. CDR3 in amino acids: CASSLQGSGNTIYF. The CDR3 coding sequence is TGTGCCAGCAGCTTACAGGGTTCTGGAAACACCATATATTTT.

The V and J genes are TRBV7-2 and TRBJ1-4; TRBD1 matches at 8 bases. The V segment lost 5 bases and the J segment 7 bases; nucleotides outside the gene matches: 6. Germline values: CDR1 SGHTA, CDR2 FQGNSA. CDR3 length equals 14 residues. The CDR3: CASSGGQGGEKLFF. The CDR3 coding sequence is TGTGCCAGCAGCGGCGGACAGGGCGGTGAAAAACTGTTTTTT.

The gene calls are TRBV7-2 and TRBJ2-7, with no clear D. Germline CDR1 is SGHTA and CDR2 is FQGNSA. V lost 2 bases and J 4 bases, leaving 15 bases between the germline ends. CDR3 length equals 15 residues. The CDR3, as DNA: TGTGCCAGCAGCTTAAGCGACCAACCTGGGTACGAGCAGTACGTC. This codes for CASSLSDQPGYEQYV.

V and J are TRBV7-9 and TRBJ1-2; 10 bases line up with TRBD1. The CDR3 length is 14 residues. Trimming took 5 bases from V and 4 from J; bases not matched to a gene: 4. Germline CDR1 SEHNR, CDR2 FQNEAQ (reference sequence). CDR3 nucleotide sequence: TGTGCCAGCAGCCCCGGGACAGGGGTCTATGGCTACACCTTC. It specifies CASSPGTGVYGYTF.

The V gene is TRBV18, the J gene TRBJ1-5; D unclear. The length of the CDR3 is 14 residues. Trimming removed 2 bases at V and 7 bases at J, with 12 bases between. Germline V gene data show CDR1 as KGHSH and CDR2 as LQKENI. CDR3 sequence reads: CASSPYGEEQPQHF. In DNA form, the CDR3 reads TGTGCCAGCTCACCATATGGGGAGGAACAGCCCCAGCATTTT.

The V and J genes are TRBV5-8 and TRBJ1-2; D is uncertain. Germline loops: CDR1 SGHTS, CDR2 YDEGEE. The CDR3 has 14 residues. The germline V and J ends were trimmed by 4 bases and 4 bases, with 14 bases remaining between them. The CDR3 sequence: CASSPRQDSYGYTF. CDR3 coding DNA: TGTGCCAGCAGCCCTAGGCAGGACTCCTATGGCTACACCTTC.

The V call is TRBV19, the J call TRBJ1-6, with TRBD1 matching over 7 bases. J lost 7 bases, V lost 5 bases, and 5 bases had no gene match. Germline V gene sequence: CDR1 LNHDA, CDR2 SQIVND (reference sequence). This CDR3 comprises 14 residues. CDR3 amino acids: CASSRGTENSPLHF. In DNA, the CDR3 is TGTGCCAGTAGTCGCGGGACAGAAAATTCACCCCTCCACTTT.

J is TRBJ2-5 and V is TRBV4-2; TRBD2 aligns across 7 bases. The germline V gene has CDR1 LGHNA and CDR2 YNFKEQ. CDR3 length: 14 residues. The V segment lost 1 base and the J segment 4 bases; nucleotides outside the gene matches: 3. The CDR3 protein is CASSQGLAGETQYF. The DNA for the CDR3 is TGTGCCAGCAGCCAAGGACTAGCTGGAGAGACCCAGTACTTC.